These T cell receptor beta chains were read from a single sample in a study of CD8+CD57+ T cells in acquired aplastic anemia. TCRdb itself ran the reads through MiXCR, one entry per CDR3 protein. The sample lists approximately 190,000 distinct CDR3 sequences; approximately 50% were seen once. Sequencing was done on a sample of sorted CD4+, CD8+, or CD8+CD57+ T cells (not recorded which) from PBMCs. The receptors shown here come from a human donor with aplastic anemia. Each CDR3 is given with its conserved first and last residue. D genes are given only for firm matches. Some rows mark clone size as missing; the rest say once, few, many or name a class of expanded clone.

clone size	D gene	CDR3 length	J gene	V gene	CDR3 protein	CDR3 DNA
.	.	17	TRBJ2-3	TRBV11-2	CASSLDSPQGGTDTQYF	TGTGCCAGCAGCTTAGATTCTCCCCAGGGTGGAACAGATACGCAGTATTTT
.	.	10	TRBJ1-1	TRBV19	CASEGSAAFF	TGTGCCAGCGAGGGGTCAGCAGCTTTCTTT
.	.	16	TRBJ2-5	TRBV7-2	CASSSRPGTRQETQYF	TGTGCCAGCAGCTCCCGCCCAGGGACAAGACAAGAGACCCAGTACTTC
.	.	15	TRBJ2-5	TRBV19	CASSIPAPGGETQYF	TGTGCCAGTAGTATACCAGCCCCCGGAGGAGAGACCCAGTACTTC
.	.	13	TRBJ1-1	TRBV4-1	CASSQVRGAEAFF	TGCGCCAGCAGCCAAGTTCGGGGGGCTGAAGCTTTCTTT
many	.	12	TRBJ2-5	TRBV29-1	CSVPLIGETQYF	TGCAGCGTCCCCCTTATCGGTGAGACCCAGTACTTC
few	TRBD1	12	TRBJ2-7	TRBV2	CAWDRGRGEQYF	TGTGCCTGGGACAGGGGAAGAGGCGAGCAGTACTTC
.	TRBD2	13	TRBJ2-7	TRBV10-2	CASEASGTYEQYF	TGCGCCAGCGAGGCTAGCGGGACCTACGAGCAGTACTTC
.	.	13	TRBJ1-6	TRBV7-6	CASSLGNTSPLHF	TGTGCCAGCAGCTTAGGCAATACCTCACCCCTCCACTTT
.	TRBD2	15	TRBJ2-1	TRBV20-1	CSANLGLADYNEQFF	TGCAGTGCTAATTTGGGACTAGCGGACTACAATGAGCAGTTCTTC